Sequencing of this T cell receptor (beta chain) was carried out in a study of CD8+CD57+ T cells in acquired aplastic anemia. Study information: Healthy donors had, on average, approximately 11 million reads for their CD4+ cells.

Notes on this clonotype: Sequence at one end of the junction differs from germline and may be a read error.

CDR3 and TCR beta VDJ profiling relied on genomic DNA as the template. TCRdb reprocessed the reads with MiXCR, giving one entry per CDR3 protein. The table records around 190,000 distinct CDR3 sequences, roughly 57% of them present only once. In germline, CDR1 is DFQATT, CDR2 SNEGSKA (reference sequence). There are 13 residues in the CDR3. Sequenced input: sorted CD4+, CD8+, or CD8+CD57+ T cells (not recorded which) from PBMCs. This chain uses TRBV20-1 with TRBJ1-2; 7 bases map to TRBD1. This TCR was sampled from a human donor in good health. The DNA of the CDR3 is TGCAGTGCTAGGGGCAGGGGGGACTATGGCTGCACCTTC. Its translation: CSARGRGDYGCTF.